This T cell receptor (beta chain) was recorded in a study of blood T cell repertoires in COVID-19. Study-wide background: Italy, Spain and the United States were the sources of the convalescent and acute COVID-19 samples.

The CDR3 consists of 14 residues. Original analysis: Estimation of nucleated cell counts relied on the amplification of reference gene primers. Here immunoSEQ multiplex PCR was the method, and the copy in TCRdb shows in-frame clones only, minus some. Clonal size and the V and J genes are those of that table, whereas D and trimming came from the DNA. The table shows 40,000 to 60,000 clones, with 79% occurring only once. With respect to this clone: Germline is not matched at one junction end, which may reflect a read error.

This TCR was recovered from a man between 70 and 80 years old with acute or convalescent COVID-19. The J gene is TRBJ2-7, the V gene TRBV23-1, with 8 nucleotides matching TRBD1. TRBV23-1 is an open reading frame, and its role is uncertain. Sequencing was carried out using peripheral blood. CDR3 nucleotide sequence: TGCGCCACCAGTACCCTGACAGGGGAAGACGAGCAGTACTTC. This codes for CATSTLTGEDEQYF.